This TCR beta chain stems from a study of blood T cell repertoires in COVID-19. Study summary: The samples span acute and convalescent COVID-19 from the United States, Italy and Spain. Sources were T cells, B-cell-depleted T cells, or PBMCs; the material itself was cDNA or gDNA.

V was cut by 5 bases and J by 2 bases, with 8 bases left in between. The germline V gene encodes CDR1 LNHNV and CDR2 YYDKDF (reference sequence). The CDR3 runs 13 residues. Per the original data handling: How many nucleated cells were present was estimated from reference gene primer amplification. The protocol was immunoSEQ multiplex PCR, while the TCRdb copy is restricted to in-frame clones and leaves out a portion. From that table come the V and J calls and clone size; the DNA was used to work out D and trimming. This table has 150,000 to 200,000 clones, just under 85% appearing once. Sequenced material: peripheral blood. This TCR was sampled from a woman older than 75 with COVID-19, enrolled during active disease. This chain connects TRBV15 to TRBJ2-3; tentative D call: TRBD1 (5 bases). The CDR3 reads CATSDRNTDTQYF. In nucleotides, the CDR3 is TGTGCCACCAGCGACAGAAACACAGATACGCAGTATTTT.